This TCR beta chain was retrieved from a study of PD-1 blockade in classical Hodgkin lymphoma. Time point here: cycle 4 day 1 (C4D1), after 6 weeks of nivolumab. All the patients suffered relapse after autologous stem cell transplantation, and brentuximab vedotin exposure differed. Thawed PBMCs underwent magnetic negative selection to obtain purified CD8+ T cells. Each best response was a complete response, a partial response or progressive disease. The CDR3 is 16 amino acids. Germline V gene data show CDR1 as MGHRA and CDR2 as YSYEKL. Trimming shortened V by 2 bases and J by 4 bases, and 15 bases separated the two germline ends. Sequencing was performed with immunoSEQ multiplex PCR; in TCRdb, only in-frame clones are kept and a portion is missing. The sample consists of approximately 16,000 clones, around nine tenths of them appearing once.

This receptor was taken from a human donor with classical Hodgkin lymphoma. This material consisted of CD8+ T cells from blood, taken before the fourth cycle of nivolumab. V gene TRBV4-1 combines with J gene TRBJ1-3; unclear D gene. The CDR3 loop is CASSQPPHRTGNTIYF. In nucleotides, the CDR3 is TGCGCCAGCAGCCAACCCCCACACCGGACGGGAAACACCATATATTTT.